One TCR beta chain is described in this entry. Its antigen remains unidentified. The data belong to a study of beta chain features in type 1 diabetes. Study-wide background: Healthy donors resembled patients in age, gender and cell yields.

Sequenced material consisted of expressed TCRB transcripts (all of the isolated RNA was reverse transcribed). Repertoires were generated with immunoSEQ multiplex PCR, while TCRdb's copy carries only in-frame clones and drops some. The sample shows roughly 350,000 clones, around 10% of them seen only once. Findings and limits, study-wide: Highly expressing activated T cells could be over-counted with a cDNA template. Among all four CD4+ subsets, Type 1 diabetes patients had TCRB CDR3s that were moderately but significantly shorter.

There are 15 residues in the CDR3. Germline V gives CDR1 MDHEN, CDR2 SYDVKM. The V segment lost 7 bases and the J segment 8 bases; nucleotides outside the gene matches: 13. Sequencing was carried out using naive CD4+ T cells from blood. The receptor was isolated from a woman aged 25 to 39 in good health. The V gene is TRBV28, the J gene TRBJ2-1; 8 bases are shared with TRBD2. CDR3 bases: TGTGCCAGCACCTTACCAGCGGGAGCGGGAGATGAGCAGTTCTTC. It encodes CASTLPAGAGDEQFF.